The 24 T cell receptor beta chains reported below all come from one sample, sequenced in a study of cytomegalovirus exposure and HLA in healthy donors. The PCR was carried out with 60 Vbeta primers and 13 Jbeta primers. Sequenced by immunoSEQ multiplex PCR; TCRdb stores in-frame clones only, minus some. This sample yields about 160,000 clones, of which under 80% are seen a single time; 4.3% belongs to the top ten. The sequenced sample consisted of PBMCs. These receptors were obtained from a man in his forties in good health and CMV-seronegative.

Turning to this clone: Other DNA sequences within the sample encode an identical CDR3. The chain uses TRBV7-2 and TRBJ1-5; D is possibly TRBD1 (5 bases). CDR1 is SGHTA and CDR2 is FQGNSA in the germline V gene. The V end lost 4 bases, the J end lost 4 bases, and 11 bases lay between the germline ends. The CDR3 has 14 residues. Here the CDR3 DNA reads TGTGCCAGCAGCTCGACCGGGGGGAATCAGCCCCAGCATTTT. Its translation: CASSSTGGNQPQHF.

This sequence joins TRBV5-1 and TRBJ2-3; weak D call: TRBD2 (5 bases). The germline gives CDR1 SGHRS, CDR2 YFSETQ. V lost 2 bases, J lost 2 bases, and 9 bases lay in between. The CDR3 contains 14 residues. The CDR3 loop reads CASSFRGNTDTQYF. CDR3 in DNA: TGCGCCAGCAGCTTCCGGGGAAACACAGATACGCAGTATTTT.

V is TRBV6-5 and J is TRBJ2-2; 8 bases fit TRBD2. This CDR3 has 14 residues. Germline-derived CDR1 and CDR2 are MNHEY and SVGAGI. Losses at the gene ends were 7 bases for V and 7 bases for J; bases not matched to a gene: 8. This chain's CDR3 is CASTRTSRGGELFF. The CDR3 nucleotides are TGTGCCAGCACCCGGACTAGCCGAGGCGGGGAGCTGTTTTTT.

The table lists this clone with many counts. Different DNA sequences within this sample yield the same CDR3. The chain employs TRBV5-4 and TRBJ2-7; 8 bases are shared with TRBD1. The V and J ends lost 4 bases and 1 base, in that order; junction bases with no gene match: 7. Germline CDR1 reads SGHNT; CDR2 reads YYREEE (reference sequence). This CDR3 comprises 15 residues. This CDR3 is CASSLGTGGSYEQYF. Here the CDR3 DNA reads TGTGCCAGCAGCCTAGGGACAGGTGGGTCCTACGAGCAGTACTTC.

CDR3 sequence (DNA): TGTGCCAGCAGCTTAGCCGGGACTAGCGTAAATGAGCAGTTCTTC. Translated: CASSLAGTSVNEQFF. V and J are TRBV7-2 and TRBJ2-1; the match to TRBD2 covers 10 bases. The V and J ends lost 0 bases and 7 bases, in that order; junction bases with no gene match: 3. CDR1 is SGHTA and CDR2 is FQGNSA in the germline V gene. CDR3 length: 15 amino acids. The whole variable domain, remainder taken from reference TRBV7-2 and TRBJ2-1, is GAGVSQSPSNKVTEKGKDVELRCDPISGHTALYWYRQSLGQGLEFLIYFQGNSAPDKSGLPSDRFSAERTGGSVSTLTIQRTQQEDSAVYLCASSLAGTSVNEQFFGPGTRLTVL.

The chain is built from TRBV27 and TRBJ2-2; weak D call: TRBD2 (6 bases). This CDR3 contains 13 residues. V was clipped by 6 bases and J by 4 bases, with 9 bases between them. Germline V gives CDR1 MNHEY, CDR2 SMNVEV (reference sequence). CDR3 region: CASRDGGTGELFF. The CDR3, as DNA: TGTGCCAGCAGGGACGGGGGCACCGGGGAGCTGTTTTTT.

The V gene is TRBV28, the J gene TRBJ1-2; the D is unclear. Germline V gene sequence: CDR1 MDHEN, CDR2 SYDVKM. Deletions cut 5 bases from V and 2 bases from J, with 15 bases between. The CDR3 is 15 amino acids. The CDR3 reads CASSPHPTRNYGYTF. The CDR3 DNA follows: TGTGCCAGCAGTCCCCACCCGACAAGGAACTATGGCTACACCTTC.

The J gene is TRBJ2-1, the V gene TRBV4-1; no definite D call. V was shortened by 1 base and J by 2 bases, with 15 bases between the two germline ends. There are 17 residues in the CDR3. Germline V gene lookup returns CDR1 MGHRA and CDR2 YSYEKL. Here the CDR3 reads CASSQAGHEWPYNEQFF. CDR3 in DNA: TGCGCCAGCAGCCAAGCGGGTCATGAGTGGCCCTACAATGAGCAGTTCTTC.

The chain uses TRBV5-1 and TRBJ2-1; 9 nucleotides align to TRBD2. Germline V gene lookup returns CDR1 SGHRS and CDR2 YFSETQ. This CDR3 comprises 16 residues. Germline trimming cut 0 bases from V and 8 bases from J; bases unmatched to any gene: 9. The CDR3 spells CASSLALAGGPDEQFF. CDR3 sequence (DNA): TGCGCCAGCAGCTTGGCTCTTGCGGGGGGGCCTGATGAGCAGTTCTTC.

The table lists this clone with a few counts. The J gene is TRBJ2-3, the V gene TRBV18, with 7 positions matching TRBD1. Trimming cost V 3 bases and J 6 bases; bases outside gene matches: 3. The CDR3 runs to 13 residues. CDR1 KGHSH and CDR2 LQKENI come from the germline V gene. CDR3 in DNA: TGTGCCAGCTCACCCCAGGGGGTTGATACGCAGTATTTT. Translating gives CASSPQGVDTQYF. The full variable domain, completed using reference TRBV18 and TRBJ2-3, is NAGVMQNPRHLVRRRGQEARLRCSPMKGHSHVYWYRQLPEEGLKFMVYLQKENIIDESGMPKERFSAEFPKEGPSILRIQQVVRGDSAAYFCASSPQGVDTQYFGPGTRLTVL.

A few counts support this clone. At one boundary the junction diverges from the germline segment, which might be a read error. The chain is built from TRBV7-9 and TRBJ1-6; tentative D call: TRBD1 (6 bases). Germline CDR1 SEHNR, CDR2 FQNEAQ (reference sequence). This CDR3 region has 14 residues. Here the CDR3 DNA reads TGTTCCAGCAGCTTAGGCAGGGGTAATTCACCCCTCCACTTT. It yields the protein CSSSLGRGNSPLHF.

J is TRBJ2-7 and V is TRBV9; tentatively, D is TRBD2 (6 bases). This CDR3 has 14 amino acids. Germline lookup yields CDR1 SGDLS and CDR2 YYNGEE. V dropped 1 base and J dropped 6 bases, with 14 bases sitting between them. The CDR3 DNA is TGTGCCAGCAGCGTAAAACTAGCTGCCAGCGAGCAGTACTTC. Translation gives CASSVKLAASEQYF.

The chain has TRBV4-1 and TRBJ1-5; D is unclear. The germline gives CDR1 MGHRA, CDR2 YSYEKL. The length of the CDR3 is 15 residues. V gave up 3 bases and J gave up 0 bases, with 9 bases separating them. The CDR3 here is CASSHSAGSNQPQHF. The CDR3 DNA reads TGCGCCAGCAGCCACTCTGCAGGTAGCAATCAGCCCCAGCATTTT.

This clone was observed a single time. The CDR3 region is CSVGARKADTQYF. As DNA, the CDR3 is TGCAGCGTTGGCGCCAGGAAGGCAGATACGCAGTATTTT. The chain carries TRBV29-1 and TRBJ2-3, with D hard to call. The germline CDR1 and CDR2 sequences are SQVTM and ANQGSEA. The V gene lost 4 bases and the J gene lost 4 bases, with 12 bases spanning the gap. CDR3 size: 13 residues.

The chain has TRBV2 and TRBJ2-3; 7 nucleotides line up with TRBD2. The CDR3 runs 15 residues. V dropped 5 bases and J dropped 9; count of bases not matched to a gene: 14. CDR1 is SNHLY, CDR2 FYNNEI, per germline. CDR3 coding DNA: TGTGCCAGCAGTCCGTCCACTTTAGCCGGGGGGACGCAGTATTTT. It yields the protein CASSPSTLAGGTQYF.

This chain connects TRBV5-1 to TRBJ2-7; TRBD2 matches at 15 bases. V lost 4 bases to trimming and J lost 1 base; unmatched junction nucleotides: 3. Per germline, CDR1 SGHRS and CDR2 YFSETQ. The CDR3 length is 16 residues. The CDR3 region is CASSPGTSGGSYEQYF. The CDR3, as DNA: TGCGCCAGCAGCCCCGGGACTAGCGGGGGGTCCTACGAGCAGTACTTC. The complete variable domain, with remaining parts taken from reference TRBV5-1 and TRBJ2-7, reads KAGVTQTPRYLIKTRGQQVTLSCSPISGHRSVSWYQQTPGQGLQFLFEYFSETQRNKGNFPGRFSGRQFSNSRSEMNVSTLELGDSALYLCASSPGTSGGSYEQYFGPGTRLTVT.

In its sample, this clone was seen once. This chain connects TRBV9 to TRBJ2-5; 9 bases map to TRBD1. CDR3 length: 14 amino acids. The germline V gene has CDR1 SGDLS and CDR2 YYNGEE. The V segment lost 3 bases and the J segment 7 bases; nucleotides outside the gene matches: 7. This CDR3 reads CASSDGTGWATQYF. The CDR3 nucleotides read TGTGCCAGCAGCGACGGGACAGGGTGGGCGACCCAGTACTTC.

The CDR3 protein is CASSRSGDYNEQFF. CDR3 sequence (DNA): TGTGCCAGCAGTCGAAGCGGAGACTACAATGAGCAGTTCTTC. The V call is TRBV28, the J call TRBJ2-1, with D perhaps TRBD2 (5 bases). V shed 5 bases and J shed 3 bases, with 11 bases lying between them. Per germline, CDR1 MDHEN and CDR2 SYDVKM. The CDR3 consists of 14 residues.

CDR3 nucleotide sequence: TGTGCCAGCAGTCCTAGCGGGGGGCCGGAGACCCAGTACTTC. Its protein is CASSPSGGPETQYF. The V gene is TRBV6-5, the J gene TRBJ2-5; TRBD2 agrees at 11 bases. The V gene's germline CDR1 is MNHEY and CDR2 SVGAGI. Trimming cost V 5 bases and J 5 bases; bases outside gene matches: 4. The CDR3 consists of 14 residues.

V gene TRBV27 combines with J gene TRBJ2-7; D is ambiguous. This CDR3 is 12 amino acids long. V was pared by 8 bases and J by 6 bases, with 14 bases between. Germline assignment: CDR1 MNHEY and CDR2 SMNVEV (reference sequence). CDR3 in DNA: TGTGCCAGCTCGGCAGGTGCTCCCGAGCAGTACTTC. The encoded protein is CASSAGAPEQYF.

V and J are TRBV5-6 and TRBJ2-7; no firm D call. There are 13 residues in the CDR3. Germline lookup yields CDR1 SGHDT and CDR2 YYEEEE. With 1 base removed from V and 0 bases from J, the gap between germline ends came to 5 bases. DNA for the CDR3: TGTGCCAGCAGCTTGCCCAACTCCTACGAGCAGTACTTC. It is translated as CASSLPNSYEQYF.

A few counts support this clone. The CDR3 region has the DNA TGCGCCAGCAGCTTGCTCGGGGGAGGAGATACGCAGTATTTT. This gives the protein CASSLLGGGDTQYF. The rearrangement joins TRBV5-1 to TRBJ2-3, with D possibly TRBD2 on 6 matching bases. The germline V and J ends were trimmed by 1 base and 5 bases, with 11 bases remaining between them. The germline gives CDR1 SGHRS, CDR2 YFSETQ. The CDR3 is 14 amino acids.

This chain links TRBV6-1 with TRBJ2-4; tentatively, D is TRBD1 (6 bases). The CDR3 extends over 13 amino acids. The germline V gene encodes CDR1 MNHNS and CDR2 SASEGT. Trimming pared 3 bases from V and 9 bases from J, leaving 12 bases between. The CDR3 DNA follows: TGTGCCAGCAGTGAGACAGGCTTTGGCATTCAGTACTTC. Protein product: CASSETGFGIQYF.

This chain joins TRBV5-1 and TRBJ2-3; 8 nucleotides line up with TRBD1. The ends lost 4 bases at V and 1 base at J; junction bases unmatched: 5. Germline lookup yields CDR1 SGHRS and CDR2 YFSETQ. This CDR3 comprises 15 residues. The CDR3 here is CASSPGQGRTDTQYF. DNA of the CDR3: TGCGCCAGCAGCCCTGGACAGGGCCGCACAGATACGCAGTATTTT.